This T cell receptor beta chain was identified in a study of T cells in localized non-small cell lung cancer. This CDR3 region has 17 residues. V was clipped by 4 bases and J by 5 bases; unmatched bases: 16. Germline CDR1 is SGHDN and CDR2 is FVKESK. Generated by immunoSEQ multiplex PCR, the TCRdb table keeps only in-frame clones and is missing some. The sample records 1,000 to 1,500 clones, more than 20% being singletons. This clone was picked up a small number of times. The chain uses TRBV14 and TRBJ1-2; 7 bases line up with TRBD1. The source is a man aged 35 to 69 with stage III lung adenocarcinoma. Sequences were derived from lung tumor tissue, sampled before any cancer treatment. CDR3 nucleotides: TGTGCCAGCAGCCCCCTAGGGCCAGGGGGATTTGGGTATGGCTACACCTTC. Its protein is CASSPLGPGGFGYGYTF. The whole variable domain, remainder taken from reference TRBV14 and TRBJ1-2, is EAGVTQFPSHSVIEKGQTVTLRCDPISGHDNLYWYRRVMGKEIKFLLHFVKESKQDESGMPNNRFLAERTGGTYSTLKVQPAELEDSGVYFCASSPLGPGGFGYGYTFGSGTRLTVV.